What follows are 30 T cell receptor beta chains derived from one specimen sequenced in a study of post-analysis software for immune sequencing data. Unique molecular identifiers featured in each of the TCR beta cDNA libraries. MiXCR was run by TCRdb on the PCR reads, yielding one entry per CDR3 protein. The sample holds around 200,000 distinct CDR3 sequences, 29% seen once. Overall study results and limits: Comparison of patients with controls showed four or five TRBV segments more frequent in patients, TRBV5-6, TRBV5-1 and TRBV20-1 among them.

No antigens are known for them. Material: blood. These TCRs come from a girl younger than 18 with multiple sclerosis.

V is TRBV9 and J is TRBJ1-4; possible D gene TRBD1, 6 bases. The CDR3 has 14 amino acids. CDR1 and CDR2 from the germline V gene are SGDLS and YYNGEE. With 3 bases removed from V and 6 bases from J, the gap between germline ends came to 12 bases. The CDR3 DNA is TGTGCCAGCAGCGAAGGGGGTATTGATGAAAAACTGTTTTTT. This encodes CASSEGGIDEKLFF.

V usage is TRBV3-1 and J usage is TRBJ2-1; weak D call: TRBD2 (5 bases). The CDR3 has 12 amino acids. Trimming cost V 1 base and J 15 bases, with 13 bases left between them. The germline gives CDR1 LGHDT, CDR2 YNNKEL (reference sequence). The CDR3 DNA follows: TGTGCCAGCAGCCAAGGAGGGCAAGTGGGGTTCTTC. This gives the protein CASSQGGQVGFF.

The chain combines TRBV21-1 with TRBJ2-7; TRBD1 was called by the table and not checked on the DNA. TRBV21-1 has pseudogene status. The CDR3 loop spans 18 amino acids. As DNA, the CDR3 is TGTGCCAGCACCCCGGACCCAGTTGGACAGGGTCGTGGGGACGAGCAGTACTTC. As protein: CASTPDPVGQGRGDEQYF.

This clonotype was seen repeatedly, ten times or more. V usage is TRBV9 and J usage is TRBJ2-3, with 10 bases fitting TRBD2. With 3 bases clipped from V and 6 bases from J, the junction kept 7 bases outside the gene matches. CDR1 SGDLS and CDR2 YYNGEE come from the germline V gene. CDR3 length: 15 residues. In DNA, the CDR3 is TGTGCCAGCAGCGCCAGCGGGGGGGCCGGCGATACGCAGTATTTT. Translation: CASSASGGAGDTQYF.

This clonotype was counted ten times or more. The gene calls are TRBV6-6 and TRBJ1-2; no reliable D call. This CDR3 has 12 residues. V was clipped by 6 bases and J by 4 bases, with 9 bases between them. Germline values: CDR1 MNHNY, CDR2 SVGAGI (reference sequence). CDR3 sequence: CASRPEGYGYTF. In DNA form, the CDR3 reads TGTGCCAGCAGACCTGAGGGCTATGGCTACACCTTC.

This clonotype showed up many times. V usage is TRBV12-3 or TRBV12-4 and J usage is TRBJ2-7; perhaps D is TRBD1 or TRBD2 (6 bases each). CDR3 length: 14 residues. Between the trimmed V and J ends, which lost 8 bases and 4 bases, there was a span of 18 bases. This CDR3 is CASSPSRGAYEQYF. As DNA, the CDR3 is TGTGCCAGCTCCCCGAGTAGGGGGGCGTACGAGCAGTACTTC.

In its sample, this clonotype was seen a few times. V is TRBV6-6 and J is TRBJ1-1; D remains ambiguous. Germline assignment: CDR1 MNHNY and CDR2 SVGAGI (reference sequence). Trimming shortened V by 2 bases and J by 3 bases, and 10 bases separated the two germline ends. There are 14 residues in the CDR3. The CDR3 region has the DNA TGTGCCAGCAGTTACAGGGAAATAGACACTGAAGCTTTCTTT. Its protein is CASSYREIDTEAFF.

This clonotype occurred many times. This chain uses TRBV6-1 with TRBJ2-3; D is perhaps TRBD1 (6 bases). From germline, CDR1 is MNHNS and CDR2 SASEGT. This CDR3 is 13 amino acids long. Trimming pared 6 bases from V and 6 bases from J, leaving 13 bases between. The CDR3 bases are TGTGCCAGCAGAGGCCAGGGGTCGGATACGCAGTATTTT. Protein product: CASRGQGSDTQYF.

This chain uses TRBV7-9 with TRBJ2-5; tentatively, D is TRBD1 (6 bases). The ends were cut back, 4 bases at V and 1 base at J, with 13 bases in the middle. This CDR3 comprises 15 residues. Germline CDR1 is SEHNR and CDR2 is FQNEAQ (reference sequence). The CDR3 spells CASSSEGHTQETQYF. The CDR3 DNA reads as TGTGCCAGCAGCTCAGAGGGACATACCCAAGAGACCCAGTACTTC.

On this clonotype: A much more abundant neighbour one base away suggests this may be a read error. This chain links TRBV7-3 with TRBJ2-1; D gene ambiguous. Between the trimmed V and J ends, which lost 5 bases and 4 bases, there was a span of 9 bases. CDR1 and CDR2 (germline): SGHTA, FQGTGA. The CDR3 is 13 amino acids. The CDR3 sequence: CASSMGEYNEQFF. DNA for the CDR3: TGTGCCAGCAGCATGGGCGAATACAATGAGCAGTTCTTC.

This clonotype has just a few counts. The chain is built from TRBV12-3 or TRBV12-4 and TRBJ1-5, with unresolved D. The CDR3 extends over 14 amino acids. V shed 4 bases and J shed 2 bases, with 9 bases lying between them. The CDR3 nucleotides read TGTGCCAGCAGTTCCATGGGTGGCAATCAGCCCCAGCATTTT. Protein product: CASSSMGGNQPQHF.

J is TRBJ1-1 and V is TRBV20-1; 9 nucleotides align to TRBD1. The germline CDR1 and CDR2 sequences are DFQATT and SNEGSKA (reference sequence). This CDR3 comprises 19 residues. Unmatched junction bases numbered 18, after V lost 0 bases and J lost 4 bases. Here the CDR3 reads CSARDLRDRASPPGTEAFF. CDR3 bases: TGCAGTGCTAGAGATCTGAGGGACAGGGCATCACCTCCCGGCACTGAAGCTTTCTTT.

Many counts were recorded for this clonotype. The chain is built from TRBV12-3 or TRBV12-4 and TRBJ2-1; D might be TRBD1 or TRBD2, each matching 5 bases. The CDR3 spans 16 residues. Trimming took off 1 base at V and 6 bases at J, with 16 bases between the two ends. For the CDR3, the DNA is TGTGCCAGCAGTTTAGTTCCGGGGCCGGGTGGCAATGAGCAGTTCTTC. Protein: CASSLVPGPGGNEQFF.

This clonotype was counted at least ten times. The genes are TRBV6-1 and TRBJ2-3; 9 nucleotides match TRBD1. The CDR3 contains 13 residues. V dropped 7 bases and J dropped 5; count of bases not matched to a gene: 4. Looked up from germline, CDR1 is MNHNS and CDR2 is SASEGT. CDR3 residues: CASTSTGGDTQYF. CDR3 bases: TGTGCCAGCACTTCGACAGGGGGAGATACGCAGTATTTT.

This clonotype showed up many times. The rearrangement uses TRBV4-2 and TRBJ2-1; TRBD1 might be the D (6 bases). The V end lost 1 base, the J end lost 0 bases, and 10 bases lay between the germline ends. Germline CDR1 LGHNA, CDR2 YNFKEQ. CDR3 size: 16 residues. For the CDR3, the DNA is TGTGCCAGCAGCCAAGGGACAGTTAGCTCCTACAATGAGCAGTTCTTC. Protein: CASSQGTVSSYNEQFF.

This clonotype was seen ten or more times. The chain uses TRBV7-2 and TRBJ2-5; TRBD2 agrees at 13 bases. The CDR3 runs 17 residues. The V segment lost 0 bases and the J segment 6 bases; nucleotides outside the gene matches: 7. Germline V CDR1 and CDR2: SGHTA, FQGNSA. The CDR3, as DNA: TGTGCCAGCAGCTTAGCACTAGCGGGAGGGGGGCAGAAGACCCAGTACTTC. It specifies CASSLALAGGGQKTQYF.

The chain recombines TRBV28 with TRBJ2-7; no definite D call. Between the trimmed V and J ends, which lost 7 bases and 7 bases, there was a span of 23 bases. The CDR3 runs to 15 residues. Looked up from germline, CDR1 is MDHEN and CDR2 is SYDVKM. The CDR3 loop is CASTSPGSRIYEQYF. For the CDR3, the DNA is TGTGCCAGCACCTCCCCCGGGTCTAGAATTTATGAGCAGTACTTC. Variable domain in full (rest from reference TRBV28 and TRBJ2-7): DVKVTQSSRYLVKRTGEKVFLECVQDMDHENMFWYRQDPGLGLRLIYFSYDVKMKEKGDIPEGYSVSREKKERFSLILESASTNQTSMYLCASTSPGSRIYEQYFGPGTRLTVT.

This clonotype was seen only a few times. The chain couples TRBV5-1 to TRBJ2-7, with 14 bases fitting TRBD2. The germline CDR1 and CDR2 sequences are SGHRS and YFSETQ. The CDR3 runs to 15 residues. V was pared by 4 bases and J by 4 bases, with 4 bases of the junction left unmatched. The CDR3: CASSAGTSGGYEQYF. CDR3 DNA: TGCGCCAGCAGCGCCGGGACTAGCGGGGGTTACGAGCAGTACTTC.

This clonotype was seen only a few times. CDR3 loop: CATNKGGSVSNQPQHF. The CDR3 DNA reads as TGTGCCACCAATAAGGGGGGGAGTGTAAGCAATCAGCCCCAGCATTTT. The chain carries TRBV19 and TRBJ1-5, with D perhaps matching TRBD1 (6 bases). The CDR3 runs 16 residues. Germline V lookup: CDR1 LNHDA, CDR2 SQIVND (reference sequence). V was clipped by 10 bases and J by 1 base, with 20 bases between them.

The V call is TRBV7-2, the J call TRBJ1-2, with D perhaps matching TRBD1 (6 bases). The CDR3 has 12 amino acids. With 8 bases removed from V and 8 bases from J, the gap between germline ends came to 15 bases. Germline CDR1 reads SGHTA; CDR2 reads FQGNSA. Here the CDR3 reads CASLGGEEGYTF. DNA of the CDR3: TGTGCCAGCTTAGGGGGGGAAGAGGGCTACACCTTC.

This clonotype showed up just a few times. This sequence may be a read error, since a much larger clone differs from it by one base. The V call is TRBV7-2, the J call TRBJ2-3; D not certain. V was shortened by 4 bases and J by 1 base, with 15 bases between the two germline ends. Germline loops: CDR1 SGHTA, CDR2 FQGNSA. The CDR3 length is 16 residues. The DNA of the CDR3 is TGTGCCAGCAGCTCAAAGCGCGGCTATGGCACAGATACGCAGTATTTT. Its translation is CASSSKRGYGTDTQYF. Complete variable domain (other parts from reference TRBV7-2 and TRBJ2-3): GAGVSQSPSNKVTEKGKDVELRCDPISGHTALYWYRQSLGQGLEFLIYFQGNSAPDKSGLPSDRFSAERTGGSVSTLTIQRTQQEDSAVYLCASSSKRGYGTDTQYFGPGTRLTVL.

The chain is built from TRBV2 and TRBJ2-5, with D tentatively TRBD2 (5 bases). Germline CDR1 reads SNHLY; CDR2 reads FYNNEI. The CDR3 extends over 12 amino acids. V gave up 8 bases and J gave up 0 bases, with 7 bases separating them. Here the CDR3 reads CASRGDQETQYF. The CDR3 nucleotides read TGTGCCAGCCGGGGTGACCAAGAGACCCAGTACTTC.

V and J are TRBV10-3 and TRBJ2-7; TRBD1 aligns across 11 bases. Germline CDR1 reads ENHRY; CDR2 reads SYGVKD. CDR3 length: 14 amino acids. After removal of 7 bases from V and 4 bases from J, the junction contained 6 bases not matched to a gene. In nucleotides, the CDR3 is TGTGCCATCAATACGGACAGGGGGCAATACGAGCAGTACTTC. It is translated as CAINTDRGQYEQYF.

The V gene is TRBV7-2, the J gene TRBJ2-1; TRBD2 aligns across 10 bases. J gave up 9 bases and V 1 base, and 15 bases lay outside the gene matches. The V gene's germline CDR1 is SGHTA and CDR2 FQGNSA. This CDR3 is 18 amino acids long. The CDR3 loop reads CASSLGAVVIKRGGEQFF. In DNA form, the CDR3 reads TGTGCCAGCAGCTTAGGAGCTGTCGTGATCAAGCGGGGGGGTGAGCAGTTCTTC.

This clonotype was picked up a small number of times. The chain links TRBV4-1 to TRBJ2-5, with D perhaps given as TRBD1 or TRBD2 (5 bases each). CDR1 and CDR2 (germline): MGHRA, YSYEKL. V was pared by 3 bases and J by 11 bases, with 31 bases between. The CDR3 loop spans 18 amino acids. The CDR3 loop is CASSQPIGRVLSAAEQYF. The CDR3 DNA follows: TGCGCCAGCAGCCAGCCAATTGGCAGGGTGCTTAGCGCCGCTGAGCAGTACTTC.

V is TRBV20-1 and J is TRBJ2-1; perhaps TRBD2 as D (6 bases). Deletions cut 0 bases from V and 10 bases from J, with 25 bases between. The V gene's germline CDR1 is DFQATT and CDR2 SNEGSKA (reference sequence). The length of the CDR3 is 17 residues. The CDR3 DNA reads as TGCAGTGCTAGAGATAAGGCGCTAGCGTACCAAACGGGGGAGCAGTTCTTC. As protein: CSARDKALAYQTGEQFF.

The chain uses TRBV11-2 and TRBJ1-1; no clear D. The germline V gene has CDR1 SGHAT and CDR2 FQNNGV. Trimming took off 5 bases at V and 1 base at J, with 14 bases between the two ends. The CDR3 length is 15 residues. In DNA, the CDR3 is TGTGCCAGCAGCCACCTCCGGCAGGCGAACACTGAAGCTTTCTTT. This sequence encodes CASSHLRQANTEAFF.

Remarks on this clonotype: A much larger clone lies a single base off, so this may be a read error. The chain has TRBV24-1 and TRBJ2-5; D not resolved. Germline loops: CDR1 KGHDR, CDR2 SFDVKD. CDR3 length equals 11 residues. The CDR3, as DNA: TGTACCACCAGTGCTAAGGGGACCCAGTACTTC. Protein product: CTTSAKGTQYF.

V usage is TRBV2 and J usage is TRBJ2-7, with D perhaps TRBD2 (6 bases). Germline CDR1 reads SNHLY; CDR2 reads FYNNEI. V lost 6 bases and J 0 bases, leaving 15 bases between the germline ends. This CDR3 spans 15 amino acids. CDR3 region: CASRPPEGFSYEQYF. CDR3 sequence (DNA): TGTGCCAGCAGACCCCCGGAGGGCTTCTCCTACGAGCAGTACTTC.

The rearrangement joins TRBV5-1 to TRBJ2-1; 8 bases match TRBD2. Germline CDR1 reads SGHRS; CDR2 reads YFSETQ. The CDR3 runs 19 residues. Trimming at V came to 0 bases and at J to 4 bases, leaving 15 bases not matched to a gene. The CDR3 DNA follows: TGCGCCAGCAGCTTGGCCTCCTTGGGGCGACTAGCGCCTTACAATGAGCAGTTCTTC. This sequence encodes CASSLASLGRLAPYNEQFF. Full variable domain (remainder filled in from reference TRBV5-1 and TRBJ2-1): KAGVTQTPRYLIKTRGQQVTLSCSPISGHRSVSWYQQTPGQGLQFLFEYFSETQRNKGNFPGRFSGRQFSNSRSEMNVSTLELGDSALYLCASSLASLGRLAPYNEQFFGPGTRLTVL.